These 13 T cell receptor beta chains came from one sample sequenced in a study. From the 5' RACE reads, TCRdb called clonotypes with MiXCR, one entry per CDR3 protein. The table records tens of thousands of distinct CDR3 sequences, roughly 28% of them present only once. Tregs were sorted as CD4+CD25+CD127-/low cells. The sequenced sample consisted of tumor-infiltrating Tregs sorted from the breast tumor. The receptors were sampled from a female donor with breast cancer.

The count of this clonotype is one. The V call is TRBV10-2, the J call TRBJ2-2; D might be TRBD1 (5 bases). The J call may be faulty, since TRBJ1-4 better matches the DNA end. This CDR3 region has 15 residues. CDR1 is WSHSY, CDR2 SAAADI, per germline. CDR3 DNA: TGCGCCAGCAGTGAGTCGGAGCTTGGGGGGGAAAAACTGTTTTTT. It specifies CASSESELGGEKLFF.

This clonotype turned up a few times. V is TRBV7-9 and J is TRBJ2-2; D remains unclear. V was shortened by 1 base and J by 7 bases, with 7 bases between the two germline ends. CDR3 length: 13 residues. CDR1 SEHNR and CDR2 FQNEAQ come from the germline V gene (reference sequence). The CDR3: CASSLVVGGELFF. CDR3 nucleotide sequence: TGTGCCAGCAGCTTAGTCGTGGGCGGGGAGCTGTTTTTT.

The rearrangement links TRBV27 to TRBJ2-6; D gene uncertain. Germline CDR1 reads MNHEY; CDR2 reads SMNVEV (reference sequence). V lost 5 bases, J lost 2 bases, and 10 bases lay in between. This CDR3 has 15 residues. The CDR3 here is CASSPRSTGANVLTF. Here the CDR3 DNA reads TGTGCCAGCAGTCCCAGATCCACTGGGGCCAACGTCCTGACTTTC.

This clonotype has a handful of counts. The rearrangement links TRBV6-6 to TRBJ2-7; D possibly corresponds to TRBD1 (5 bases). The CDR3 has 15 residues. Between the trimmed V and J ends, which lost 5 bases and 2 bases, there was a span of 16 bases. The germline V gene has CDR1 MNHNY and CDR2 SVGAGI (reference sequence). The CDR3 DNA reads TGTGCCAGCAGTGACCCTCGAGAAGGGGCCTACGAGCAGTACTTC. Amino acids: CASSDPREGAYEQYF.

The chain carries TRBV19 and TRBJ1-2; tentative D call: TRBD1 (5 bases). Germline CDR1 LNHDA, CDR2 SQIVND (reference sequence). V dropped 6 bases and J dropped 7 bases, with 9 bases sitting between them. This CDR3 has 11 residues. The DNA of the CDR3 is TGTGCCAGTAGCCAGGGAGGTGGCTACACCTTC. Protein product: CASSQGGGYTF. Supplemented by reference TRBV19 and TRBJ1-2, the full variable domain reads DGGITQSPKYLFRKEGQNVTLSCEQNLNHDAMYWYRQDPGQGLRLIYYSQIVNDFQKGDIAEGYSVSREKKESFPLTVTSAQKNPTAFYLCASSQGGGYTFGSGTRLTVV.

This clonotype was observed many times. CDR3 DNA sequence: TGTGCCAGCAGTCTTAGGGGAGGAGGCACTGAAGCTTTCTTT. Encoded protein: CASSLRGGGTEAFF. The V call is TRBV6-5, the J call TRBJ1-1, with D perhaps TRBD1 (5 bases). The CDR3 runs to 14 residues. V lost 5 bases and J 4 bases, leaving 14 bases between the germline ends. CDR1 is MNHEY and CDR2 is SVGAGI in the germline V gene.

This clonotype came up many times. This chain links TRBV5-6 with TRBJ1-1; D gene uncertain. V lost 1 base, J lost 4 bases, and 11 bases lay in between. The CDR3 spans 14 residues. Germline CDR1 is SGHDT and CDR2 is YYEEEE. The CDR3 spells CASSLFPPTTEAFF. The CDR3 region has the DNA TGTGCCAGCAGCTTGTTCCCTCCCACCACTGAAGCTTTCTTT.

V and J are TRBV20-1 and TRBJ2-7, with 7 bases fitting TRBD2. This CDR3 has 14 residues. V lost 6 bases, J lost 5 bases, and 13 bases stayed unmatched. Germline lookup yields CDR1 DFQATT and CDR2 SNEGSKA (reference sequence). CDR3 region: CSARDPGRSDEQYF. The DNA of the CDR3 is TGCAGTGCGAGGGACCCCGGGAGGAGCGACGAGCAGTACTTC.

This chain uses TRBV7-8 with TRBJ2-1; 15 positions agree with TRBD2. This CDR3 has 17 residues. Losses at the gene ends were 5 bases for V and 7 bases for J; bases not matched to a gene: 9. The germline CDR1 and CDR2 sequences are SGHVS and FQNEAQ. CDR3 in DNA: TGTGCCAGCAGCCCTAGGACTAGCGGGGGGGGCCGAAATGAGCAGTTCTTC. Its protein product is CASSPRTSGGGRNEQFF.

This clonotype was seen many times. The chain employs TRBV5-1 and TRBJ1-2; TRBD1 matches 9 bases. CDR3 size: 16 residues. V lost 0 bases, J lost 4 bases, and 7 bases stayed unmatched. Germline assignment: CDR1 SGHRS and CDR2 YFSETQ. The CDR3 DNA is TGCGCCAGCAGCTTGGGGCCCACAGGGGGCGGCTATGGCTACACCTTC. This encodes CASSLGPTGGGYGYTF.

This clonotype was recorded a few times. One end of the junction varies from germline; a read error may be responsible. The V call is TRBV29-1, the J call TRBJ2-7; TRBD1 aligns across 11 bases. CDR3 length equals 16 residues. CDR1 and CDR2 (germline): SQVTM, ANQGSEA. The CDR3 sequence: CSVKDRGTGGTYEQYF. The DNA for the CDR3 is TGCAGCGTTAAAGATCGAGGGACAGGGGGGACCTACGAGCAGTACTTC.

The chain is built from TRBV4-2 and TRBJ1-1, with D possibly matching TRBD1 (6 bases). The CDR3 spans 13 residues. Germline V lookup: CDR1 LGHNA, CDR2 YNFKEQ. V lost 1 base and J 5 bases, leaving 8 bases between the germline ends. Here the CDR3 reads CASSQGGRTEAFF. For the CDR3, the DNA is TGTGCCAGCAGCCAAGGGGGGCGAACTGAAGCTTTCTTT.

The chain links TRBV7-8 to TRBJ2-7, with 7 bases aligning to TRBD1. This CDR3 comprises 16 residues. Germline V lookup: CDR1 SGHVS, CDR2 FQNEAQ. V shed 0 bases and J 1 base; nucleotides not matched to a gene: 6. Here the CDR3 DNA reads TGTGCCAGCAGCTTAGCCCCTAGGACAGGTTCCTACGAGCAGTACTTC. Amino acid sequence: CASSLAPRTGSYEQYF.